The clone carrying this T cell receptor beta chain was observed once. The data derive from a study of blood T cell repertoires in COVID-19. Study as a whole: Samples of COVID-19 (acute and convalescent) were obtained from the United States, Italy and Spain.

CDR3 length: 14 residues. The germline V and J ends were trimmed by 2 bases and 6 bases, with 14 bases remaining between them. CDR1 is ENHRY and CDR2 is SYGVKD in the germline V gene. In the authors' methods: The authors estimated nucleated cell counts from reference gene primer amplification. Sequencing was performed with immunoSEQ multiplex PCR; in TCRdb, only in-frame clones are kept and a portion is missing. V and J calls and clone size are given by that table; D and trimming were obtained from the DNA. The table includes about 280,000 clones, 87% detected once. Recruits, aged roughly 18 to 89 years, lived in 25 or so US areas. Self-reported history from a screening survey and questionnaire set each donor's cohort.

The V call is TRBV10-3, the J call TRBJ2-7; tentative D call: TRBD2 (6 bases). The source of this sequence is a woman aged 40 to 49 who had recovered from COVID-19. Material for sequencing was PBMCs or T cells enriched from blood (not recorded which). The CDR3 sequence is CAISETTSGAEQYF. CDR3 in DNA: TGTGCCATCAGTGAGACTACATCGGGAGCCGAGCAGTACTTC.